The rows below give T cell receptor beta chains drawn from one sample of a study of memory CD4+ T cells and cytomegalovirus serostatus. Clones were sequenced by immunoSEQ multiplex PCR, and TCRdb holds only the in-frame ones, with some missing. There are some 48,000 clones in the sample; around 82% occur only once, and around 0.94% lies in the top ten. The specimen sequenced was memory CD4+ T cells from blood. These receptors were collected from an adult in good health and CMV-seronegative. CDR3s include the opening cysteine and the closing phenylalanine or tryptophan. D genes are given only for firm matches. Part of the rows lack a size; the others show once, few, many or a class for expanded clones.

CDR3 protein: CASSLTGQGGSPLHF
CDR3 DNA: TGCGCCAGCAGCCTGACGGGACAGGGGGGCTCACCCCTCCACTTT
clone size: -
D gene: TRBD1
V gene: TRBV5-1
J gene: TRBJ1-6

CDR3 protein: CASREGTGKETQYF
CDR3 DNA: TGTGCCAGCAGAGAGGGGACAGGGAAAGAGACCCAGTACTTC
clone size: once
D gene: TRBD1
V gene: TRBV28
J gene: TRBJ2-5

CDR3 protein: CASSGGTGLNTEAFF
CDR3 DNA: TGTGCCAGCAGCGGGGGGACAGGGCTAAACACTGAAGCTTTCTTT
clone size: -
D gene: TRBD1
V gene: TRBV7-9
J gene: TRBJ1-1

CDR3 protein: CASSPDRGHGYTF
CDR3 DNA: TGTGCCAGCTCACCTGACAGGGGACACGGCTACACCTTC
clone size: -
D gene: TRBD1
V gene: TRBV18
J gene: TRBJ1-2

CDR3 protein: CASSLTPGQNKETQYF
CDR3 DNA: TGTGCCAGCAGCTTAACCCCGGGACAGAATAAAGAGACCCAGTACTTC
clone size: -
D gene: TRBD1
V gene: TRBV7-3
J gene: TRBJ2-5

CDR3 protein: CASSSGSSWTGELFF
CDR3 DNA: TGTGCCAGCAGCTCCGGGAGCTCGTGGACCGGGGAGCTGTTTTTT
clone size: -
D gene: -
V gene: TRBV7-2
J gene: TRBJ2-2

CDR3 protein: CASNFPDRAQYF
CDR3 DNA: TGTGCCAGCAACTTCCCGGACAGGGCGCAGTATTTT
clone size: few
D gene: TRBD1
V gene: TRBV27
J gene: TRBJ2-3

CDR3 protein: CASSIDRTGSEAFF
CDR3 DNA: TGTGCCAGTAGTATAGATCGAACAGGCTCTGAAGCTTTCTTT
clone size: -
D gene: -
V gene: TRBV19
J gene: TRBJ1-1

CDR3 protein: CAWSTPIPNYNSPLHF
CDR3 DNA: TGTGCCTGGAGTACACCGATTCCAAACTATAATTCACCCCTCCACTTT
clone size: -
D gene: -
V gene: TRBV30
J gene: TRBJ1-6

CDR3 protein: CASSPGGSGNQPQHF
CDR3 DNA: TGTGCCAGCAGCCCAGGGGGCTCGGGCAATCAGCCCCAGCATTTT
clone size: few
D gene: TRBD1
V gene: TRBV11-1
J gene: TRBJ1-5

CDR3 protein: CASSPTLTGAGELFF
CDR3 DNA: TGTGCCAGCTCACCGACTTTGACAGGAGCCGGGGAGCTGTTTTTT
clone size: -
D gene: -
V gene: TRBV18
J gene: TRBJ2-2

CDR3 protein: CASRGTGNQPQHF
CDR3 DNA: TGTGCCAGCAGGGGGACAGGCAATCAGCCCCAGCATTTT
clone size: -
D gene: TRBD1
V gene: TRBV6-5
J gene: TRBJ1-5

CDR3 protein: CASRRPGTNTEAFF
CDR3 DNA: TGTGCCAGTAGGCGTCCCGGGACTAACACTGAAGCTTTCTTT
clone size: -
D gene: -
V gene: TRBV19
J gene: TRBJ1-1

CDR3 protein: CASSLPLVLNTEAFF
CDR3 DNA: TGTGCCAGCAGCCTCCCACTCGTTTTGAACACTGAAGCTTTCTTT
clone size: -
D gene: -
V gene: TRBV7-9
J gene: TRBJ1-1

CDR3 protein: CASSLSGGGSGTDTQYF
CDR3 DNA: TGTGCCAGTAGTTTGTCAGGGGGAGGGTCGGGCACAGATACGCAGTATTTT
clone size: once
D gene: -
V gene: TRBV19
J gene: TRBJ2-3

CDR3 protein: CASSSRLGAGGNSPLHF
CDR3 DNA: TGTGCCAGTTCCTCCCGTCTCGGGGCAGGGGGCAACTCACCCCTCCACTTT
clone size: -
D gene: TRBD1
V gene: TRBV19
J gene: TRBJ1-6

CDR3 protein: CSVAEGGTDTQYF
CDR3 DNA: TGCAGCGTTGCTGAGGGGGGCACAGATACGCAGTATTTT
clone size: few
D gene: -
V gene: TRBV29-1
J gene: TRBJ2-3

CDR3 protein: CASSWTGSLKETQYF
CDR3 DNA: TGTGCCAGCAGCTGGACCGGGTCTCTGAAGGAGACCCAGTACTTC
clone size: -
D gene: -
V gene: TRBV11-2
J gene: TRBJ2-5

CDR3 protein: CASSPPTSGREQYF
CDR3 DNA: TGTGCCAGCAGCCCACCGACTAGCGGGAGGGAGCAGTACTTC
clone size: -
D gene: TRBD2
V gene: TRBV7-2
J gene: TRBJ2-7

CDR3 protein: CASSLWTSGNQPQHF
CDR3 DNA: TGTGCCAGCAGCTTATGGACAAGTGGGAATCAGCCCCAGCATTTT
clone size: -
D gene: -
V gene: TRBV2
J gene: TRBJ1-5

CDR3 protein: CASSLAGTGPSPLHF
CDR3 DNA: TGTGCCAGCAGCTTAGCGGGGACAGGGCCATCACCCCTCCACTTT
clone size: -
D gene: TRBD1
V gene: TRBV7-9
J gene: TRBJ1-6

CDR3 protein: CASNYRIGETQYF
CDR3 DNA: TGTGCCAGTAATTACAGGATCGGAGAGACCCAGTACTTC
clone size: -
D gene: -
V gene: TRBV2
J gene: TRBJ2-5

CDR3 protein: CASSLRRGDYNEQFF
CDR3 DNA: TGTGCCAGCAGCTTGAGAAGGGGCGACTACAATGAGCAGTTCTTC
clone size: -
D gene: -
V gene: TRBV11-2
J gene: TRBJ2-1

CDR3 protein: CASSFGGENTIYF
CDR3 DNA: TGTGCCAGCAGCTTCGGGGGAGAAAACACCATATATTTT
clone size: -
D gene: -
V gene: TRBV11-3
J gene: TRBJ1-3

CDR3 protein: CASSESPTGAPPKYF
CDR3 DNA: TGCGCCAGCAGTGAGTCTCCGACGGGGGCCCCTCCAAAGTACTTC
clone size: -
D gene: -
V gene: TRBV10-2
J gene: TRBJ2-5

CDR3 protein: CASSLGQLNYGYTF
CDR3 DNA: TGTGCCAGCAGCTTGGGACAGCTAAACTATGGCTACACCTTC
clone size: -
D gene: -
V gene: TRBV5-6
J gene: TRBJ1-2

CDR3 protein: CASSRRNTGELFF
CDR3 DNA: TGTGCCAGCAGTCGGAGAAACACCGGGGAGCTGTTTTTT
clone size: -
D gene: -
V gene: TRBV2
J gene: TRBJ2-2

CDR3 protein: CASSFSSGGGHNEQFF
CDR3 DNA: TGCGCCAGCAGCTTTTCTAGCGGGGGGGGACACAATGAGCAGTTCTTC
clone size: -
D gene: TRBD2
V gene: TRBV5-1
J gene: TRBJ2-1

CDR3 protein: CASSREAGGSYNEQFF
CDR3 DNA: TGCGCCAGCAGCCGGGAAGCGGGGGGATCCTACAATGAGCAGTTCTTC
clone size: -
D gene: TRBD2
V gene: TRBV4-1
J gene: TRBJ2-1

CDR3 protein: CASSPYSGTGIGAFF
CDR3 DNA: TGTGCCAGCAGCCCCTATTCCGGGACGGGGATAGGAGCTTTCTTT
clone size: -
D gene: -
V gene: TRBV6-6
J gene: TRBJ1-1

CDR3 protein: CASSVGRGEQYF
CDR3 DNA: TGTGCCAGCAGCGTAGGTCGGGGCGAGCAGTACTTC
clone size: -
D gene: -
V gene: TRBV9
J gene: TRBJ2-7

CDR3 protein: CATSQQGGRAFF
CDR3 DNA: TGTGCCACCAGCCAACAGGGAGGTCGAGCTTTCTTT
clone size: few
D gene: -
V gene: TRBV15
J gene: TRBJ1-1

CDR3 protein: CASTTGPTEAFF
CDR3 DNA: TGTGCCAGCACTACAGGGCCCACTGAAGCTTTCTTT
clone size: -
D gene: -
V gene: TRBV28
J gene: TRBJ1-1

CDR3 protein: CASSVSGTGTSGEQYF
CDR3 DNA: TGTGCCAGCAGCGTATCCGGGACAGGGACAAGTGGCGAGCAGTACTTC
clone size: -
D gene: TRBD1
V gene: TRBV9
J gene: TRBJ2-7

CDR3 protein: CASSSRDRGSNQPQHF
CDR3 DNA: TGTGCCAGCAGCTCACGGGACAGGGGGAGCAATCAGCCCCAGCATTTT
clone size: -
D gene: TRBD1
V gene: TRBV5-6
J gene: TRBJ1-5

CDR3 protein: CASSAYRDSSPLHF
CDR3 DNA: TGTGCCAGCAGTGCCTACAGGGATAGTTCACCCCTCCACTTT
clone size: -
D gene: -
V gene: TRBV6-1
J gene: TRBJ1-6

CDR3 protein: CASRDSYGAEAFF
CDR3 DNA: TGTGCCAGCAGGGACAGCTATGGCGCTGAAGCTTTCTTT
clone size: -
D gene: -
V gene: TRBV6-1
J gene: TRBJ1-1

CDR3 protein: CASSYSPHGMGGYTF
CDR3 DNA: TGCGCCAGCAGCTACTCCCCACACGGGATGGGTGGCTACACCTTC
clone size: -
D gene: -
V gene: TRBV5-1
J gene: TRBJ1-2

CDR3 protein: CASSVTGGYTF
CDR3 DNA: TGTGCCAGCAGTGTTACAGGTGGCTACACCTTC
clone size: -
D gene: -
V gene: TRBV28
J gene: TRBJ1-2

CDR3 protein: CASSIPGRTDTQYF
CDR3 DNA: TGTGCCAGTAGTATTCCCGGGAGAACAGATACGCAGTATTTT
clone size: -
D gene: -
V gene: TRBV19
J gene: TRBJ2-3

CDR3 protein: CASSGGQTNEKLFF
CDR3 DNA: TGTGCCAGCAGCGGGGGACAGACTAATGAAAAACTGTTTTTT
clone size: -
D gene: TRBD1
V gene: TRBV9
J gene: TRBJ1-4

CDR3 protein: CASSSGGLTEAFF
CDR3 DNA: TGTGCCAGCAGTTCGGGGGGATTGACTGAAGCTTTCTTT
clone size: -
D gene: -
V gene: TRBV28
J gene: TRBJ1-1

CDR3 protein: CASSIAPDGPTDTQYF
CDR3 DNA: TGTGCCAGTAGCATAGCCCCCGACGGACCCACAGATACGCAGTATTTT
clone size: -
D gene: -
V gene: TRBV19
J gene: TRBJ2-3

CDR3 protein: CASSIGQGRGYTF
CDR3 DNA: TGTGCCAGTAGTATTGGACAGGGGAGAGGCTACACCTTC
clone size: -
D gene: TRBD1
V gene: TRBV19
J gene: TRBJ1-2

CDR3 protein: CASCATDISGNTIYF
CDR3 DNA: TGTGCCAGTTGCGCGACAGACATCTCTGGAAACACCATATATTTT
clone size: -
D gene: -
V gene: TRBV19
J gene: TRBJ1-3

CDR3 protein: CASSARDSLSVASFF
CDR3 DNA: TGTGCCAGTAGTGCTCGGGACAGTCTTAGTGTCGCCTCTTTCTTT
clone size: -
D gene: TRBD1
V gene: TRBV19
J gene: TRBJ1-1